A selection of T cell receptor beta chains follows, all from one sample in a study of Graves' ophthalmopathy and Graves' hyperthyroidism. TCRdb reprocessed the multiplex PCR reads via MiXCR and lists one record per CDR3 protein. This sample has about 1.1 million distinct CDR3 sequences, with about 35% found just once. Material for sequencing was peripheral blood or thyroid tissue (not recorded which). The receptor source for this set is an adult man with Graves' hyperthyroidism. Each CDR3 is given with its conserved first and last residue. A D gene is named only where the DNA matches it firmly. Where a row states a size, it is once, few, many or the class of an expanded clone; other rows omit it.

J: TRBJ1-5
V: TRBV4-2
size: few
D: NA
CDR3: CASSQDKGGQPQHF
DNA: TGTGCCAGCAGCCAAGATAAGGGGGGCCAGCCCCAGCATTTT

J: TRBJ2-7
V: TRBV15
size: NA
D: NA
CDR3: CATSNRAGTYEQYF
DNA: TGTGCCACCAGCAATCGAGCAGGCACCTACGAGCAGTACTTC

J: TRBJ2-7
V: TRBV14
size: many
D: NA
CDR3: CASSQVGLTSSYEQYF
DNA: TGTGCCAGCAGCCAAGTCGGGCTCACAAGCTCCTACGAGCAGTACTTC

J: TRBJ2-7
V: TRBV5-1
size: NA
D: NA
CDR3: CASSLAQEGGELYF
DNA: TGCGCCAGCAGCTTGGCCCAGGAAGGCGGGGAGCTGTACTTC

J: TRBJ2-5
V: TRBV10-3
size: NA
D: TRBD2
CDR3: CASSLGGRLAGVKETQYF
DNA: TGTGCCAGCAGTTTGGGCGGTCGACTAGCGGGAGTCAAGGAGACCCAGTACTTC

J: TRBJ2-7
V: TRBV2
size: NA
D: NA
CDR3: CASSPGPSEQYF
DNA: TGTGCCAGCTCACCAGGCCCGAGCGAGCAGTACTTC

J: TRBJ1-1
V: TRBV20-1
size: NA
D: NA
CDR3: CSADRTVTWGGTEAFF
DNA: TGCAGTGCAGACAGAACCGTGACATGGGGCGGCACTGAAGCTTTCTTT

J: TRBJ1-3
V: TRBV7-2
size: NA
D: TRBD1
CDR3: CASSLDPGTGPQSGNTIYF
DNA: TGTGCCAGCAGCTTGGACCCCGGGACAGGCCCTCAATCTGGAAACACCATATATTTT

J: TRBJ2-7
V: TRBV7-2
size: many
D: TRBD2
CDR3: CASSSLGASGGRDYEQYF
DNA: TGTGCCAGCAGCTCGCTAGGGGCTAGCGGGGGTCGGGACTACGAGCAGTACTTC

J: TRBJ1-1
V: TRBV10-3
size: NA
D: NA
CDR3: CAIRASRPLNTEAFF
DNA: TGTGCCATCAGAGCCTCCAGACCTTTGAACACTGAAGCCTTCTTT

J: TRBJ2-6
V: TRBV5-1
size: NA
D: TRBD1
CDR3: CASSLDRDRGANVLTF
DNA: TGCGCCAGCAGCTTGGACCGGGACAGGGGGGCCAACGTCCTGACTTTC

J: TRBJ2-7
V: TRBV7-3
size: many
D: NA
CDR3: CASSLAGSDEQYF
DNA: TGTGCCAGCAGCTTAGCCGGCTCGGACGAGCAGTACTTC

J: TRBJ2-5
V: TRBV5-1
size: NA
D: NA
CDR3: CASSLFGGVETQYF
DNA: TGCGCCAGCAGCTTGTTTGGTGGTGTGGAGACCCAGTACTTC

J: TRBJ1-2
V: TRBV2
size: few
D: NA
CDR3: CASSENPGRNYGYTF
DNA: TGTGCCAGCAGTGAAAACCCAGGGAGGAACTATGGCTACACCTTC

J: TRBJ2-7
V: TRBV4-3
size: many
D: NA
CDR3: CASSQDGSYEQYF
DNA: TGTGCCAGCAGCCAGGACGGTTCCTACGAGCAGTACTTC

J: TRBJ1-1
V: TRBV7-9
size: few
D: NA
CDR3: CASSQVGSAGSNTEAFF
DNA: TGTGCCAGCAGCCAAGTTGGTTCTGCAGGGAGCAACACTGAAGCTTTCTTT

J: TRBJ1-1
V: TRBV5-1
size: few
D: NA
CDR3: CASSSNLGSRENTEAFF
DNA: TGCGCCAGCAGCTCGAATTTAGGTAGCAGGGAAAACACTGAAGCTTTCTTT

J: TRBJ2-7
V: TRBV10-3
size: NA
D: TRBD1
CDR3: CAISPGQATYEQYF
DNA: TGTGCCATCAGTCCGGGACAGGCGACCTACGAGCAGTACTTC

J: TRBJ2-7
V: TRBV7-2
size: NA
D: NA
CDR3: CASSPIAGGGSFSSYEQYF
DNA: TGTGCCAGCAGCCCGATCGCAGGGGGGGGGAGTTTTAGTTCCTACGAGCAGTACTTC

J: TRBJ1-2
V: TRBV6-1
size: many
D: NA
CDR3: CASQQGHRGDYGYTF
DNA: TGTGCCAGCCAGCAGGGACACCGGGGCGACTATGGCTACACCTTC

J: TRBJ1-3
V: TRBV6-6
size: many
D: NA
CDR3: CASRPLQGFGNTIYF
DNA: TGTGCCAGCAGGCCCTTACAGGGTTTTGGAAACACCATATATTTT

J: TRBJ2-7
V: TRBV29-1
size: many
D: TRBD2
CDR3: CSVEEGIAGGEQYF
DNA: TGCAGCGTTGAAGAGGGAATAGCGGGAGGCGAGCAGTACTTC

J: TRBJ2-5
V: TRBV2
size: many
D: NA
CDR3: CASKGRSVYQETQYF
DNA: TGTGCCAGCAAGGGGCGGTCGGTGTACCAAGAGACCCAGTACTTC

J: TRBJ1-1
V: TRBV2
size: few
D: NA
CDR3: CASKWVNTEAFF
DNA: TGTGCCAGCAAGTGGGTGAACACTGAAGCTTTCTTT

J: TRBJ1-5
V: TRBV5-1
size: few
D: NA
CDR3: CASSLSGGVGQPQHF
DNA: TGCGCCAGCAGCTTGAGTGGGGGAGTAGGTCAGCCCCAGCATTTT

J: TRBJ2-7
V: TRBV7-9
size: NA
D: TRBD2
CDR3: CATTSGIYNEQYF
DNA: TGTGCCACTACTAGCGGGATTTACAATGAGCAGTACTTC

J: TRBJ2-7
V: TRBV20-1
size: many
D: TRBD1
CDR3: CSAHRQGSYEQYF
DNA: TGCAGTGCCCACCGACAGGGATCCTACGAGCAGTACTTC

J: TRBJ1-5
V: TRBV19
size: NA
D: NA
CDR3: CASSIDLTGRNQPQHF
DNA: TGTGCCAGTAGTATAGACCTGACAGGACGGAATCAGCCCCAGCATTTT

J: TRBJ2-5
V: TRBV2
size: many
D: NA
CDR3: CASSELAGPHLETQYF
DNA: TGTGCCAGCAGTGAGCTGGCGGGACCCCACCTAGAGACCCAGTACTTC

J: TRBJ1-1
V: TRBV15
size: many
D: TRBD1
CDR3: CATGGGGLSIEAFF
DNA: TGTGCCACCGGAGGAGGGGGCCTTTCAATTGAAGCTTTCTTT

J: TRBJ2-5
V: TRBV11-2
size: NA
D: TRBD2
CDR3: CASSLLLAGGRETQYF
DNA: TGTGCCAGCAGCTTATTACTAGCGGGAGGGCGGGAGACCCAGTACTTC

J: TRBJ2-7
V: TRBV7-4
size: NA
D: TRBD1
CDR3: CASSPMGQGYYEQYF
DNA: TGTGCCAGCTCACCAATGGGACAGGGTTACTACGAGCAGTACTTC

J: TRBJ2-7
V: TRBV14
size: few
D: TRBD1
CDR3: CASSQADRGLEQYF
DNA: TGTGCCAGCAGCCAAGCGGACAGGGGGCTCGAGCAGTACTTC

J: TRBJ2-7
V: TRBV12-3/TRBV12-4
size: NA
D: TRBD2
CDR3: CASRAAGGGPTYEQYF
DNA: TGTGCCAGCAGAGCCGCGGGGGGCGGACCCACCTACGAGCAGTACTTC

J: TRBJ2-2
V: TRBV10-3
size: few
D: NA
CDR3: CAISESPGANTGELFF
DNA: TGTGCCATCAGTGAGTCACCGGGAGCGAACACCGGGGAGCTGTTTTTT

J: TRBJ1-1
V: TRBV12-3/TRBV12-4
size: few
D: NA
CDR3: CASSFWRGIWTEAFF
DNA: TGTGCCAGCAGTTTCTGGCGGGGTATATGGACTGAAGCTTTCTTT

J: TRBJ2-7
V: TRBV7-2
size: NA
D: TRBD1
CDR3: CASSLDGQGAVEQYF
DNA: TGTGCCAGCAGCTTAGATGGGCAGGGGGCGGTCGAGCAGTACTTC

J: TRBJ2-5
V: TRBV5-4
size: NA
D: TRBD2
CDR3: CASSPPGAGGQTQYF
DNA: TGTGCCAGCAGCCCCCCTGGAGCGGGGGGACAGACCCAGTACTTC

J: TRBJ1-1
V: TRBV29-1
size: few
D: NA
CDR3: CSVGQGTGGLFF
DNA: NA

J: TRBJ2-7
V: TRBV7-6
size: once
D: TRBD1
CDR3: CASSKKGQGAQEQYF
DNA: TGTGCCAGCAGCAAGAAAGGACAGGGGGCACAAGAGCAGTACTTC

J: TRBJ2-7
V: TRBV20-1
size: few
D: NA
CDR3: CSAKKGDSYEQYF
DNA: TGCAGTGCTAAAAAGGGCGACTCCTACGAGCAGTACTTC

J: TRBJ2-7
V: TRBV15
size: many
D: NA
CDR3: CATSSPRGAYEQYF
DNA: TGTGCCACCAGCAGCCCCAGGGGGGCCTACGAGCAGTACTTC

J: TRBJ2-2
V: TRBV9
size: few
D: NA
CDR3: CASSRDHSGELFF
DNA: TGTGCCAGCAGTAGGGACCACTCCGGGGAGCTGTTTTTT

J: TRBJ2-7
V: TRBV20-1
size: few
D: TRBD1
CDR3: CSARVTGQTFYEQYF
DNA: TGCAGTGCCAGAGTAACGGGACAGACCTTCTACGAGCAGTACTTC

J: TRBJ2-5
V: TRBV2
size: many
D: NA
CDR3: CASSSSLKQETQYF
DNA: TGTGCCAGCAGTTCCTCGTTAAAACAAGAGACCCAGTACTTC

J: TRBJ1-2
V: TRBV19
size: NA
D: NA
CDR3: CASTERGDGYGYTF
DNA: TGTGCCAGTACCGAAAGGGGGGATGGCTATGGCTACACCTTC

J: TRBJ2-7
V: TRBV10-2
size: NA
D: TRBD2
CDR3: CASRGTSGNAEQYF
DNA: TGCGCCAGCAGAGGGACTAGCGGGAATGCCGAGCAGTACTTC

J: TRBJ2-6
V: TRBV14
size: NA
D: TRBD1
CDR3: CASSHRTGTGAYVLTF
DNA: TGTGCCAGCAGCCATCGGACCGGGACAGGGGCCTACGTCCTGACTTTC

J: TRBJ2-7
V: TRBV7-2
size: NA
D: NA
CDR3: CASSTRMDGYEQYF
DNA: TGTGCCAGCAGCACCAGGATGGATGGGTACGAGCAGTACTTC

J: TRBJ1-5
V: TRBV20-1
size: NA
D: NA
CDR3: CSARDGQSEQPQHF
DNA: TGCAGTGCTAGAGATGGGCAGAGTGAGCAGCCCCAGCATTTT

J: TRBJ2-7
V: TRBV7-9
size: many
D: NA
CDR3: CASRLDASYEQYF
DNA: TGTGCCAGCAGACTGGACGCCTCCTACGAGCAGTACTTC

J: TRBJ2-5
V: TRBV28
size: NA
D: TRBD2
CDR3: CASRGQLAVPGQTQYF
DNA: TGTGCCAGCAGGGGCCAACTAGCGGTCCCCGGTCAGACCCAGTACTTC

J: TRBJ2-5
V: TRBV29-1
size: many
D: NA
CDR3: CSVELAERAETQYF
DNA: TGCAGCGTGGAACTAGCAGAGCGGGCGGAGACCCAGTACTTC

J: TRBJ2-5
V: TRBV2
size: NA
D: TRBD2
CDR3: CASQRAGDGGETQYF
DNA: TGTGCCAGCCAAAGAGCGGGAGATGGGGGAGAGACCCAGTACTTC

J: TRBJ1-2
V: TRBV9
size: NA
D: TRBD1
CDR3: CASSAEAGGRGYGYTF
DNA: TGTGCCAGCAGTGCCGAGGCAGGGGGGCGAGGCTATGGCTACACCTTC

J: TRBJ1-3
V: TRBV19
size: many
D: NA
CDR3: CASSGGSSYGNTIYF
DNA: TGTGCCAGTAGTGGCGGGAGCTCGTACGGAAACACCATATATTTT

J: TRBJ1-5
V: TRBV2
size: many
D: TRBD1
CDR3: CASSERDRGYQPQHF
DNA: TGTGCCAGCAGTGAACGGGACAGGGGGTATCAGCCCCAGCATTTT

J: TRBJ1-6
V: TRBV9
size: NA
D: NA
CDR3: CASSKGGSSYNSPLHF
DNA: TGTGCCAGCAGCAAGGGGGGGAGCTCCTATAATTCACCCCTCCACTTT

J: TRBJ2-7
V: TRBV9
size: many
D: NA
CDR3: CASSVGDEQYF
DNA: TGCGCCAGCAGTGTGGGCGACGAGCAGTACTTC

J: TRBJ1-2
V: TRBV2
size: NA
D: NA
CDR3: CASSVEAAAPNYGYIF
DNA: TGTGCCAGCAGTGTAGAGGCGGCAGCGCCTAACTATGGCTACATCTTC